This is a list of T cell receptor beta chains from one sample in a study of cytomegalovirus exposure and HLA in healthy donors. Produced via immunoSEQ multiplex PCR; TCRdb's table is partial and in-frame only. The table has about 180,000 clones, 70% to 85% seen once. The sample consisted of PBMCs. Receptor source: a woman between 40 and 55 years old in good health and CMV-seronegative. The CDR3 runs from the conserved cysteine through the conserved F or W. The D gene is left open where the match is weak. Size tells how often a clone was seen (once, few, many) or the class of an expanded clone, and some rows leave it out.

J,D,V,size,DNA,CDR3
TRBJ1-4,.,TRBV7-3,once,TGTGCCAGCAGTCCTACGGGACCCGGGAGGAGTGAAAAACTGTTTTTT,CASSPTGPGRSEKLFF
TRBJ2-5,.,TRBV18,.,TGTGCCAGCTCACCCGGGGTAGGACAAGAGACCCAGTACTTC,CASSPGVGQETQYF
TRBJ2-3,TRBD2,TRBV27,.,TGTGCCAGCAGCCTAGTTTGGATAGGTGGGGGAGGGGATACGCAGTATTTT,CASSLVWIGGGGDTQYF
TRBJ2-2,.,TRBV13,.,TGTGCCAGCACCCAAGGCGGCACCGGGGAGCTGTTTTTT,CASTQGGTGELFF
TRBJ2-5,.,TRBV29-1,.,TGCAGCGTCGGACAGATCCAAGAGACCCAGTACTTC,CSVGQIQETQYF
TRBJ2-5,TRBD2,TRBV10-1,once,TGCGCCAGCAGTCGAGGACTAGCGGGGGTCCAAGAGACCCAGTACTTC,CASSRGLAGVQETQYF
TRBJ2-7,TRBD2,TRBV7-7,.,TGTGCTAGCAGCCCGACTAGCGGGGTTCCCTACGAGCAGTACTTC,CASSPTSGVPYEQYF
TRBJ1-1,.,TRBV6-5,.,TGTGCCAGCAGTTATTCGGCAGGGGCGAACACTGAAGCTTTCTTT,CASSYSAGANTEAFF
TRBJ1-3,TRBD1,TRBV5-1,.,TGCGCCAGCAGCACCGGGACAGGTGAACAAGGTCCTGGAAACACCATATATTTT,CASSTGTGEQGPGNTIYF
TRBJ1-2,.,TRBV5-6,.,TGTGCCAGCAGCAGCGCGACCGGAGTCTATGGCTACACCTTC,CASSSATGVYGYTF
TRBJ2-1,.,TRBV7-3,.,TGTGCCAGCAGCTCAAGCCCGGGGGTGGGGCAGTTCTTC,CASSSSPGVGQFF
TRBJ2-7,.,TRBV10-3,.,TGTGCCATCAAGATGGACATATCCTACGAGCAGTACTTC,CAIKMDISYEQYF
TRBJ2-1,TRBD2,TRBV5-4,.,TGTGCCAGCAGCCCCGGGACTAGCATCAATGAGCAGTTCTTC,CASSPGTSINEQFF
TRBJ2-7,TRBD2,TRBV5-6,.,TGTGCCAGCAGCTTGGCTAGCGGGTTTTACGAGCAGTACTTC,CASSLASGFYEQYF
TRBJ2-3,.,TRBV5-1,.,TGCGCCAGCAGGCGTAATGGACAGTCCACAGATACGCAGTATTTT,CASRRNGQSTDTQYF
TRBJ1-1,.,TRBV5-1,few,TGCGCCAGCAGCCCGGACAGAGGGACGAACACTGAAGCTTTCTTT,CASSPDRGTNTEAFF
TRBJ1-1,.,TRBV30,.,TGTGCCTGGAGTGGATTAGACACGCCTCACACTGAAGCTTTCTTT,CAWSGLDTPHTEAFF
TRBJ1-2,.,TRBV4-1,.,TGCGCCAGCAGCCCCCCCCGGGGGTTGAACTATGGCTACACCTTC,CASSPPRGLNYGYTF
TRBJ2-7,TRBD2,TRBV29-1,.,TGCAGCGTGCCGGCCAGCGGGGCGGGCGAGCAGTACTTC,CSVPASGAGEQYF
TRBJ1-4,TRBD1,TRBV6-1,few,TGTGCCAGCACCACAGGGGCAGCAGGTGAAAAACTGTTTTTT,CASTTGAAGEKLFF
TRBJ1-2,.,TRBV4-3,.,TGCGCCAGCAGCCAAGGGGCCGCTGACTATGGCTACACCTTC,CASSQGAADYGYTF
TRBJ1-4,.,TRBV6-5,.,TGTGCCAGCAGTTACCATGGGGCAGGAGAAAAACTGTTTTTT,CASSYHGAGEKLFF
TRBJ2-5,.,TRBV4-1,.,TGCGCCAGCCGTGGGCCCTCCCAAGAGACCCAGTACTTC,CASRGPSQETQYF
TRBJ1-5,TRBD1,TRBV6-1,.,TGTGCCAGCAGAGACAGGGTGTTAAGCAATCAGCCCCAGCATTTT,CASRDRVLSNQPQHF
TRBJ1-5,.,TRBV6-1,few,TGTGCCAGCAGTGAAGACAGGCTAAGCAATCAGCCCCAGCATTTT,CASSEDRLSNQPQHF
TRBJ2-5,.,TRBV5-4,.,TGTGCCAGCAGCTTGTTGCCAGGGAAGGGAACCGTGGAGACCCAGTACTTC,CASSLLPGKGTVETQYF
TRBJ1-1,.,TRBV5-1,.,TGCGCCAGCAGCTTGGCCTCAGCCAGGGCAACCCCCCACACTGAAGCTTTCTTT,CASSLASARATPHTEAFF
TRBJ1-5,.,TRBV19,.,TGTGCCAGTAGTGTCGGGATTCAGTGGCAGCCCCAGCATTTT,CASSVGIQWQPQHF
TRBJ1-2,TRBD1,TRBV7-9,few,TGTTCCAGCAGCTTAGTGGGCACAGGGGGGGGCTATGGCTACACCTTC,CSSSLVGTGGGYGYTF
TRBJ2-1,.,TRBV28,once,TGTGCCAGCAACTATCTCCGGAATGAGCAGTTCTTC,CASNYLRNEQFF
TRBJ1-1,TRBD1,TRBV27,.,TGTGCCAGCAGTGGGGACAGGGGGACTTTGAACACTGAAGCTTTCTTT,CASSGDRGTLNTEAFF
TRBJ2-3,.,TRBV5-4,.,TGTGCCAGCAGCTTGGGGGCCGTCAGGGGGGCAGATACGCAGTATTTT,CASSLGAVRGADTQYF
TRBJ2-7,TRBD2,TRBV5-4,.,TGTGCCAGCAGCTTGGTAGCGGGGGGTGACTACGAGCAGTACTTC,CASSLVAGGDYEQYF
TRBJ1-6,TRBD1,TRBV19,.,TGTGCCAGTGGTCAGGGACAGTATAATTCACCCCTCCACTTT,CASGQGQYNSPLHF
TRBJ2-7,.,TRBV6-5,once,TGTGCCAGCACCAGGATAACGCAGGGGCTCTACGAGCAGTACTTC,CASTRITQGLYEQYF
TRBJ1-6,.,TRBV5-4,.,TGTGCCAGCAGCTCTGTGGACAGTTATTCACCCCTCCACTTT,CASSSVDSYSPLHF
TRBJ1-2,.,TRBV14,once,TGTGCCAGCAGCCAAGGGGCCAGCAACTATGGCTACACCTTC,CASSQGASNYGYTF
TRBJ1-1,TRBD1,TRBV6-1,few,TGTGCCAGCAGTGAGATCAGGGGGATGAACACTGAAGCTTTCTTT,CASSEIRGMNTEAFF
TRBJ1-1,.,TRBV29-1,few,TGCAGCGTTGAAATAGGGGGGAACACTGAAGCTTTCTTT,CSVEIGGNTEAFF
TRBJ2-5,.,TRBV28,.,TGTGCCAGCAGTTTTGGGCAGGGTGTAGAGACCCAGTACTTC,CASSFGQGVETQYF
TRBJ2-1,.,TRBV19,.,TGTGCCACCCACGGGGGGCGGGCGGGAGAATACAATGAGCAGTTCTTC,CATHGGRAGEYNEQFF